This T cell receptor beta chain was profiled in a study of early T cells in non-severe SARS-CoV-2 infection. TCRdb reprocessed the 5' RACE reads with MiXCR, giving one entry per CDR3 protein. The sample records about 76,000 distinct CDR3 sequences, roughly 16% being singletons. The CDR3 is 17 residues long. Germline V lookup: CDR1 SGHTA, CDR2 FQGTGA. After removal of 5 bases from V and 7 bases from J, the junction contained 10 bases not matched to a gene. This rearrangement joins TRBV7-3 to TRBJ2-1; 14 nucleotides align to TRBD2. The source material was whole blood. This TCR derives from an adult who was a healthcare worker with PCR-confirmed SARS-CoV-2 infection or an uninfected control (not recorded which). In DNA form, the CDR3 reads TGTGCCAGCAGCCCCCCGACTAGCGGGAGGGCTTGGAATGAGCAGTTCTTC. Its translation is CASSPPTSGRAWNEQFF.